Below, one T cell receptor (beta chain) is given with its context. The data belong to a study of blood T cell repertoires in COVID-19. Study information: Donors in the United States, Italy and Spain gave samples during acute or convalescent COVID-19. In each case, the material was cDNA or gDNA derived from T cells, B-cell-depleted T cells, or PBMCs.

Source study methods: Amplification of reference gene primers was used by the study to estimate nucleated cell counts. Libraries were prepared by immunoSEQ multiplex PCR; TCRdb keeps only in-frame clonotypes and omits some of them. V and J calls plus clone size are reproduced from that table; the DNA served to infer D and trimming. The sample carries approximately 300,000 clones, approximately 90% recorded once. With 2 bases removed from V and 1 base from J, the gap between germline ends came to 8 bases. This CDR3 is built from 15 residues. Germline-derived CDR1 and CDR2 are MNHEY and SMNVEV (reference sequence).

V gene TRBV27 combines with J gene TRBJ2-2; D gene ambiguous. The sample comprised peripheral blood. The TCR comes from a man aged 35 to 55 with acute or convalescent COVID-19. The CDR3 DNA sequence: TGTGCCAGCAGTTTAAGAGGCGGGAACACCGGGGAGCTGTTTTTT. Residues: CASSLRGGNTGELFF.